This is a list of T cell receptor beta chains from one sample in a study of regulatory T cells in long-lasting Graves disease. MiXCR was run by TCRdb on the multiplex PCR reads, yielding one entry per CDR3 protein. Here the sample spans almost 350,000 distinct CDR3 sequences, about 18% being singletons. Source: peripheral blood mononuclear cells (PBMCs), taken when the disease was refractory, from a patient treated with antithyroid drugs. These receptors all stem from a female donor with Graves disease. Both conserved end residues are part of each CDR3. The D gene is left open where the match is weak. Size tells how often a clone was seen (once, few, many) or the class of an expanded clone, and some rows leave it out.

j_call: TRBJ1-5
d_call: NA
cdr3_length: 16
clone_size: few
v_call: TRBV27
cdr3_nt: TGTGCCAGCAGTTTGGGCCCGGGGACTAGCAGTCAGCCCCAGCATTTT
cdr3_aa: CASSLGPGTSSQPQHF

j_call: TRBJ1-1
d_call: NA
cdr3_length: 15
clone_size: NA
v_call: TRBV5-1
cdr3_nt: TGCGCCAGCAGCACCGGGACGGTTTTACTCACTGAAGCTTTCTTT
cdr3_aa: CASSTGTVLLTEAFF

j_call: TRBJ2-7
d_call: TRBD2
cdr3_length: 16
clone_size: many
v_call: TRBV2
cdr3_nt: TGTGCCAGCAGTGAAGCGCGACCGGGGGGGGCCTACGAGCAGTACTTC
cdr3_aa: CASSEARPGGAYEQYF

j_call: TRBJ1-6
d_call: NA
cdr3_length: 17
clone_size: many
v_call: TRBV11-3
cdr3_nt: TGTGCCAGCAGCCGATTAGGGGGGGTAACGGATAATTCACCCCTCCACTTT
cdr3_aa: CASSRLGGVTDNSPLHF

j_call: TRBJ2-7
d_call: NA
cdr3_length: 13
clone_size: many
v_call: TRBV29-1
cdr3_nt: TGCAGCGTAAGACGTATAGGCCCAAACGAGCAGTACTTC
cdr3_aa: CSVRRIGPNEQYF

j_call: TRBJ2-7
d_call: NA
cdr3_length: 11
clone_size: many
v_call: TRBV30
cdr3_nt: TGTGCCTTCTCCTCTCCTTGGGAGCAGTACTTC
cdr3_aa: CAFSSPWEQYF

j_call: TRBJ1-6
d_call: TRBD1
cdr3_length: 17
clone_size: few
v_call: TRBV7-9
cdr3_nt: TGTGCCAGCAGCTCGCACCGGGACAGAGCCTATAATTCACCCCTCCACTTT
cdr3_aa: CASSSHRDRAYNSPLHF

j_call: TRBJ1-3
d_call: TRBD1
cdr3_length: 14
clone_size: NA
v_call: TRBV20-1
cdr3_nt: TGCAGTGCTATGGACAGGGGTAATGGAAACACCATATATTTT
cdr3_aa: CSAMDRGNGNTIYF

j_call: TRBJ2-7
d_call: TRBD1
cdr3_length: 15
clone_size: many
v_call: TRBV6-1
cdr3_nt: TGTGCCAGCAGTCTACCCTTTCAGGGGGCAGACGAGCAGTACTTC
cdr3_aa: CASSLPFQGADEQYF

j_call: TRBJ2-3
d_call: NA
cdr3_length: 15
clone_size: NA
v_call: TRBV6-1
cdr3_nt: TGTGCCAGCAGTGGGCGACAGACTAGCACAGATACGCAGTATTTT
cdr3_aa: CASSGRQTSTDTQYF

j_call: TRBJ1-2
d_call: NA
cdr3_length: 14
clone_size: few
v_call: TRBV12-3/TRBV12-4
cdr3_nt: TGTGCCAGCAGTCCCCCCGGGGCTAACTATGGCTACACCTTC
cdr3_aa: CASSPPGANYGYTF

j_call: TRBJ2-2
d_call: TRBD2
cdr3_length: 18
clone_size: few
v_call: TRBV20-1
cdr3_nt: TGCAGTGCTCCTAGGATTGCCGGGACTAGCGGGAAGGCCGGGGAGCTGTTTTTT
cdr3_aa: CSAPRIAGTSGKAGELFF

j_call: TRBJ1-5
d_call: NA
cdr3_length: 16
clone_size: NA
v_call: TRBV7-9
cdr3_nt: TGTGCCAGCAGCTCCGGGGGGTGGTATAGCAATCAGCCCCAGCATTTT
cdr3_aa: CASSSGGWYSNQPQHF

j_call: TRBJ1-2
d_call: TRBD1
cdr3_length: 14
clone_size: NA
v_call: TRBV6-1
cdr3_nt: TGTGCCAGCGGCCGGGACAGGGGGTTCTATGGCTACACCTTC
cdr3_aa: CASGRDRGFYGYTF

j_call: TRBJ2-1
d_call: NA
cdr3_length: 16
clone_size: few
v_call: TRBV11-2
cdr3_nt: TGTGCCAGCAGCTTAAAGGCAGGCACTACCTACAATGAGCAGTTCTTC
cdr3_aa: CASSLKAGTTYNEQFF

j_call: TRBJ2-3
d_call: TRBD2
cdr3_length: 14
clone_size: few
v_call: TRBV9
cdr3_nt: TGTGCCAGCAGGATGGGACTAGCAACAGATACGCAGTATTTT
cdr3_aa: CASRMGLATDTQYF

j_call: TRBJ2-5
d_call: NA
cdr3_length: 13
clone_size: NA
v_call: TRBV18
cdr3_nt: TGTGCCAGCTCACCAACAGACGAAGAGACCCAGTACTTC
cdr3_aa: CASSPTDEETQYF

j_call: TRBJ1-3
d_call: NA
cdr3_length: 12
clone_size: NA
v_call: TRBV7-9
cdr3_nt: TGTGCCAGCAGCCTGAACGGAAACACCATATATTTT
cdr3_aa: CASSLNGNTIYF

j_call: TRBJ1-5
d_call: NA
cdr3_length: 17
clone_size: NA
v_call: TRBV7-8
cdr3_nt: TGTGCCAGCAGCTTAACAGTCGGGACCGTAGGGGATCAGCCCCAGCATTTT
cdr3_aa: CASSLTVGTVGDQPQHF

j_call: TRBJ1-1
d_call: NA
cdr3_length: 13
clone_size: many
v_call: TRBV27
cdr3_nt: TGTGCCAGCAGTTTATTAGGGGCCACTGAAGCTTTCTTT
cdr3_aa: CASSLLGATEAFF

j_call: TRBJ1-5
d_call: NA
cdr3_length: 14
clone_size: many
v_call: TRBV28
cdr3_nt: TGTGCCAGCAGTCCGGAGGGGGGGAGACAGCCCCAGCATTTT
cdr3_aa: CASSPEGGRQPQHF

j_call: TRBJ1-6
d_call: TRBD1
cdr3_length: 19
clone_size: few
v_call: TRBV28
cdr3_nt: TGTGCCAGCAGTTTATGGGCCCCGGGACAGGGGGCGATGAATTCACCCCTCCACTTT
cdr3_aa: CASSLWAPGQGAMNSPLHF

j_call: TRBJ1-1
d_call: TRBD1
cdr3_length: 16
clone_size: NA
v_call: TRBV6-1
cdr3_nt: TGTGCCAGCAGCCGCATCTTGGGACAGCTGAACACTGAAGCTTTCTTT
cdr3_aa: CASSRILGQLNTEAFF

j_call: TRBJ2-3
d_call: TRBD2
cdr3_length: 14
clone_size: NA
v_call: TRBV20-1
cdr3_nt: TGCAGTGCCTCCGGGACTAGCGGGACAGATACGCAGTATTTT
cdr3_aa: CSASGTSGTDTQYF

j_call: TRBJ1-6
d_call: NA
cdr3_length: 16
clone_size: NA
v_call: TRBV18
cdr3_nt: TGTGCCGGCTCACCCATCGGGGCAGGCGCCAATTCACCCCTCCACTTT
cdr3_aa: CAGSPIGAGANSPLHF

j_call: TRBJ1-3
d_call: TRBD1
cdr3_length: 15
clone_size: many
v_call: TRBV12-3/TRBV12-4
cdr3_nt: TGTGCCAGCAGGCGCGACAGGGTCTCTGGAAACACCATATATTTT
cdr3_aa: CASRRDRVSGNTIYF

j_call: TRBJ1-1
d_call: NA
cdr3_length: 15
clone_size: few
v_call: TRBV5-1
cdr3_nt: TGCGCCAGCAGCTTGACTGTGGGGCAACGGACTGAAGCTTTCTTT
cdr3_aa: CASSLTVGQRTEAFF

j_call: TRBJ1-5
d_call: NA
cdr3_length: 14
clone_size: many
v_call: TRBV30
cdr3_nt: TGTGCCTGGAGTGTACGGATTTTCAATCAGCCCCAGCATTTT
cdr3_aa: CAWSVRIFNQPQHF

j_call: TRBJ2-6
d_call: TRBD1
cdr3_length: 17
clone_size: NA
v_call: TRBV6-9
cdr3_nt: TGTGCCAGCAGTTACGGACAGGGGGGCTCTGGGGCCAACGTCCTGACTTTC
cdr3_aa: CASSYGQGGSGANVLTF

j_call: TRBJ2-5
d_call: TRBD2
cdr3_length: 18
clone_size: many
v_call: TRBV12-3/TRBV12-4
cdr3_nt: TGTGCCAGCAGTTCCGGGACTAGCGGGAGGGCCGACCAAGAGACCCAGTACTTC
cdr3_aa: CASSSGTSGRADQETQYF

j_call: TRBJ2-4
d_call: NA
cdr3_length: 14
clone_size: few
v_call: TRBV11-2
cdr3_nt: TGTGCCAGCAGCTCGGCTTGGGCCAAAAACATTCAGTACTTC
cdr3_aa: CASSSAWAKNIQYF

j_call: TRBJ1-2
d_call: TRBD1
cdr3_length: 13
clone_size: many
v_call: TRBV19
cdr3_nt: TGTGCCAGTAACCCCCGACAGGGGGACGGCTACACCTTC
cdr3_aa: CASNPRQGDGYTF

j_call: TRBJ1-1
d_call: NA
cdr3_length: 14
clone_size: NA
v_call: TRBV4-1
cdr3_nt: TGCGCCAGCAGCCAAGCCCTAGGGCGCACTGAAGCTTTCTTT
cdr3_aa: CASSQALGRTEAFF

j_call: TRBJ2-7
d_call: NA
cdr3_length: 13
clone_size: NA
v_call: TRBV5-5
cdr3_nt: TGTGCCAGCAGCTTGGTGTCAGCCTACGAGCAGTACTTC
cdr3_aa: CASSLVSAYEQYF

j_call: TRBJ2-7
d_call: TRBD2
cdr3_length: 13
clone_size: many
v_call: TRBV28
cdr3_nt: TGTGCCAGCAGTTGGGACTACGCCTACGAGCAGTACTTC
cdr3_aa: CASSWDYAYEQYF

j_call: TRBJ2-6
d_call: NA
cdr3_length: 17
clone_size: NA
v_call: TRBV4-1
cdr3_nt: TGCGCCAGCAGCTACTTGGGGGCGTTTTCTGGGGCCAACGTCCTGACTTTC
cdr3_aa: CASSYLGAFSGANVLTF

j_call: TRBJ1-4
d_call: NA
cdr3_length: 14
clone_size: NA
v_call: TRBV7-8
cdr3_nt: TGTGCCAGCAGCCCCGACGGGGCATTTGAAGAACTGTTCTTT
cdr3_aa: CASSPDGAFEELFF

j_call: TRBJ1-1
d_call: NA
cdr3_length: 13
clone_size: NA
v_call: TRBV30
cdr3_nt: TGTGCCTCCGACCGTGGGGGGGTCACTGAAGCTTTCTTT
cdr3_aa: CASDRGGVTEAFF

j_call: TRBJ1-1
d_call: TRBD1
cdr3_length: 17
clone_size: many
v_call: TRBV30
cdr3_nt: TGTGCCTGGAGTTTCCCAAGAACCGGGACAGGGGGCACTGAAGCTTTCTTT
cdr3_aa: CAWSFPRTGTGGTEAFF

j_call: TRBJ2-2
d_call: TRBD2
cdr3_length: 13
clone_size: few
v_call: TRBV6-1
cdr3_nt: TGTGCCAGCGGGGAGGGGTACACCGGGGAGCTGTTTTTT
cdr3_aa: CASGEGYTGELFF

j_call: TRBJ2-1
d_call: NA
cdr3_length: 14
clone_size: NA
v_call: TRBV6-5
cdr3_nt: TGTGCCAGCAGTTACGTCGCGGGTTACAATGAGCAGTTCTTC
cdr3_aa: CASSYVAGYNEQFF

j_call: TRBJ1-6
d_call: TRBD1
cdr3_length: 14
clone_size: few
v_call: TRBV7-3
cdr3_nt: TGTGCCAGCAGCTCCGGGACAGCAAATTCACCCCTCCACTTT
cdr3_aa: CASSSGTANSPLHF